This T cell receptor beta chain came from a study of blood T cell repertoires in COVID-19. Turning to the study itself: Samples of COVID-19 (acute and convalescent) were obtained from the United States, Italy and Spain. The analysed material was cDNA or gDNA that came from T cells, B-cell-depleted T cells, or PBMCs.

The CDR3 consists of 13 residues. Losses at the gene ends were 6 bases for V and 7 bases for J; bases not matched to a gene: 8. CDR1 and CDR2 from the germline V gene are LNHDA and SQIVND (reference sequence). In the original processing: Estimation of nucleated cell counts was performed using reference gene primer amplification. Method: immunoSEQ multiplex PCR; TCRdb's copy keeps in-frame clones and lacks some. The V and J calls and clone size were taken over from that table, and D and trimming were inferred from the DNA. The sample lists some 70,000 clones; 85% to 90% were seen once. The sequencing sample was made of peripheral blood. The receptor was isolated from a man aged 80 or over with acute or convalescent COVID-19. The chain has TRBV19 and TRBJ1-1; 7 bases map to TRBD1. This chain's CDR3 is CASSRGQEIEAFF. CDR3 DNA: TGTGCCAGTAGCCGAGGACAGGAAATTGAAGCTTTCTTT.